This TCR beta chain was observed in a study of blood T cell repertoires in COVID-19. Study in general: Acute and convalescent COVID-19 specimens originated in the United States, Italy and Spain. In each case, the material was cDNA or gDNA derived from T cells, B-cell-depleted T cells, or PBMCs.

This clone was recorded once. CDR3 length: 12 amino acids. Trimming pared 5 bases from V and 8 bases from J, leaving 12 bases between. Per the germline V gene, CDR1 is SGHVS and CDR2 is FQNEAQ. Original methodology: Estimated nucleated cell counts came from reference gene primer amplification. Assay used: immunoSEQ multiplex PCR; TCRdb lists only in-frame clones, some missing. That table gives V, J and clone size, and the DNA gave D and trimming. The data contain hundreds of thousands of clones, 70% to 90% of them singletons. The chain recombines TRBV7-8 with TRBJ1-2, with a possible D match to TRBD1 (5 bases). The sequence was obtained from a woman between 18 and 29 years old with acute or convalescent COVID-19. The sequenced sample consisted of peripheral blood. The CDR3 sequence: CASSPQGGGYTF. The CDR3 bases are TGTGCCAGCAGCCCCCAGGGAGGGGGCTACACCTTC.